The rows below give T cell receptor beta chains drawn from one sample of a study of blood T cell repertoires in COVID-19. Data came from immunoSEQ multiplex PCR; TCRdb stores just in-frame clones and leaves some out. The table has some 250,000 clones, 88% seen once. The sequenced sample was peripheral blood. These TCRs come from a woman in her thirties or forties who had recovered from COVID-19. Each CDR3 is given with its conserved first and last residue. Fields, in order: D gene, clone size, J gene, V gene, CDR3 protein, CDR3 DNA. The D gene is left open where the match is weak. Part of the rows lack a size; the others show once, few, many or a class for expanded clones.

-,-,TRBJ1-2,TRBV12-3/TRBV12-4,CASRPAGGGYTF,TGTGCCAGCCGGCCGGCCGGGGGAGGCTACACCTTC
-,-,TRBJ2-2,TRBV9,CASSVAPTGGTNTGELFF,TGTGCCAGCAGCGTAGCCCCAACTGGAGGGACCAACACCGGGGAGCTGTTTTTT
-,once,TRBJ1-1,TRBV5-6,CASSAARFEAFF,TGTGCCAGCAGCGCAGCGCGCTTTGAAGCTTTCTTT
TRBD2,-,TRBJ2-3,TRBV19,CASSIAPGLAGGRGTDTQYF,TGTGCCAGTAGTATAGCCCCGGGACTAGCGGGAGGTCGGGGCACAGATACGCAGTATTTT
-,-,TRBJ2-3,TRBV5-8,CASSFPGTDTQYF,TGTGCCAGCAGCTTCCCGGGCACAGATACGCAGTATTTT
-,-,TRBJ2-7,TRBV7-9,CASSPRKQAGYEQYF,TGTGCCAGCAGCCCTAGGAAACAGGCCGGCTACGAGCAGTACTTC
-,-,TRBJ2-1,TRBV5-6,CASSTRDTYNEQFF,TGTGCCAGCAGCACCCGGGACACGTACAATGAGCAGTTCTTC
-,-,TRBJ1-1,TRBV2,CASGGREAFF,TGTGCCAGCGGGGGCCGTGAAGCTTTCTTT
-,-,TRBJ1-6,TRBV3-1/TRBV3-2,CASSPRGIGAVANSPLHF,TGTGCCAGCAGCCCGCGGGGAATCGGTGCGGTGGCGAATTCACCCCTCCACTTT
TRBD1,-,TRBJ2-3,TRBV24-1,CATSDRDSLGDTQYF,TGTGCCACCAGTGATCGGGACAGCCTGGGGGATACGCAGTATTTT
TRBD1,-,TRBJ2-1,TRBV29-1,CSTLGQGAYNEQFF,TGCAGCACTCTGGGACAGGGGGCTTACAATGAGCAGTTCTTC
-,-,TRBJ1-5,TRBV7-2,CASSPNLPGAGQPQHF,TGTGCCAGCAGCCCAAACCTTCCAGGGGCGGGCCAGCCCCAGCATTTT
TRBD2,once,TRBJ2-1,TRBV11-3,CASSSERGLSSYNEQFF,TGTGCCAGCAGCTCGGAGCGGGGCCTAAGCTCCTACAATGAGCAGTTCTTC
-,-,TRBJ1-1,TRBV24-1,CATSGVGGARNTEAFF,TGTGCCACCAGTGGTGTTGGCGGGGCTAGGAACACTGAAGCTTTCTTT
-,-,TRBJ2-2,TRBV5-4,CASSPEQAGELFF,TGTGCCAGCAGCCCGGAACAGGCCGGGGAGCTGTTTTTT
-,-,TRBJ1-2,TRBV28,CASSLSPGTKGYTF,TGTGCCAGCAGTTTGTCTCCCGGGACAAAGGGCTACACCTTC
-,-,TRBJ2-2,TRBV9,CASSVGGTNTGELFF,TGTGCCAGCAGCGTGGGCGGGACGAACACCGGGGAGCTGTTTTTT
-,-,TRBJ1-1,TRBV6-2/TRBV6-3,CASSYGRGFGAFF,TGTGCCAGCAGTTACGGCCGGGGGTTTGGAGCTTTCTTT
TRBD1,-,TRBJ2-5,TRBV24-1,CATSAGTGGQETQYF,TGTGCCACCAGTGCCGGGACAGGGGGCCAAGAGACCCAGTACTTC
TRBD2,once,TRBJ2-7,TRBV5-6,CASSFGTSGNYEQYF,TGTGCCAGCAGCTTTGGGACTAGCGGCAACTACGAGCAGTACTTC
TRBD1,-,TRBJ1-1,TRBV19,CATSGPGTGSEAFF,TGTGCCACGAGTGGACCCGGGACAGGGTCTGAAGCTTTCTTT
-,once,TRBJ1-3,TRBV30,CAWSVAGENTIYF,TGTGCCTGGAGTGTGGCAGGCGAAAACACCATATATTTT
-,-,TRBJ2-7,TRBV3-1/TRBV3-2,CASSQGDWGQYF,TGTGCCAGCAGCCAGGGGGACTGGGGGCAGTACTTC
-,once,TRBJ1-1,TRBV7-2,CASSRALGGNTEAFF,TGTGCCAGCAGTCGGGCACTGGGGGGGAACACTGAAGCTTTCTTT
-,-,TRBJ2-7,TRBV6-2/TRBV6-3,CASSWGQGAYEQYF,TGTGCCAGCAGTTGGGGACAAGGGGCCTACGAGCAGTACTTC
-,-,TRBJ1-2,TRBV21-1,CASSKVANCSYGYTF,TGTGCCAGCAGCAAAGTTGCCAACTGCTCCTATGGCTACACCTTC
TRBD1,-,TRBJ1-3,TRBV3-1/TRBV3-2,CASSQTGAGGNTIYF,TGTGCCAGCAGCCAAACAGGGGCGGGAGGAAACACCATATATTTT
TRBD1,-,TRBJ1-2,TRBV27,CASSPNRGPRGLGYTF,TGTGCCAGCAGTCCCAACAGGGGCCCCCGGGGGTTAGGCTACACCTTC
-,-,TRBJ1-5,TRBV6-5,CASRGRGQPQHF,TGTGCCAGCAGGGGTAGAGGTCAGCCCCAGCATTTT
-,-,TRBJ1-3,TRBV2,CASSPAGVRSGNTIYF,TGTGCCAGCAGTCCCGCAGGGGTTCGCTCTGGAAACACCATATATTTT
TRBD1,-,TRBJ1-2,TRBV10-3,CAISTGTGFGGYTF,TGTGCCATCAGCACCGGGACAGGGTTTGGTGGCTACACCTTC
-,-,TRBJ2-1,TRBV6-6,CASSPPGGEQFF,TGTGCCAGCAGTCCCCCCGGGGGTGAGCAGTTCTTC
TRBD2,-,TRBJ2-1,TRBV30,CAWRREGNEQFF,TGTGCCTGGAGGCGGGAGGGGAATGAGCAGTTCTTC
-,-,TRBJ2-2,TRBV11-2,CASSRGLINTGELFF,TGTGCCAGCAGCCGGGGACTGATTAACACCGGGGAGCTGTTTTTT
-,-,TRBJ2-6,TRBV30,CAWSHRQRSGANVLTF,TGTGCCTGGAGTCACCGACAGCGCTCTGGGGCCAACGTCCTGACTTTC
TRBD1,-,TRBJ1-5,TRBV19,CASSARPGQPNQPQHF,TGTGCCAGTAGTGCCCGACCGGGACAGCCCAATCAGCCCCAGCATTTT
-,once,TRBJ1-5,TRBV6-2/TRBV6-3,CASSRTGNSNQPQHF,TGTGCCAGCAGCCGGACGGGGAATAGCAATCAGCCCCAGCATTTT
TRBD2,-,TRBJ2-1,TRBV7-9,CASSPLVVSGGYNEQFF,TGTGCCAGCAGCCCGCTCGTGGTTAGCGGGGGCTACAATGAGCAGTTCTTC
TRBD2,-,TRBJ2-2,TRBV5-4,CASSPAGGGGTGELFF,TGTGCCAGCAGCCCGGCGGGAGGGGGGGGCACCGGGGAGCTGTTTTTT
-,-,TRBJ1-1,TRBV7-3,CASGTWSITEAFF,TGTGCCAGCGGCACGTGGTCAATCACTGAAGCTTTCTTT
-,-,TRBJ2-1,TRBV6-2/TRBV6-3,CASSYVVQSPSYNEQFF,TGTGCCAGCAGTTACGTCGTCCAAAGCCCATCCTACAATGAGCAGTTCTTC
-,-,TRBJ2-3,TRBV24-1,CATSDPGSAQYF,TGTGCCACCAGTGACCCCGGGAGTGCGCAGTATTTT
TRBD1,-,TRBJ2-2,TRBV15,CATSRAGTAYTGELFF,TGTGCCACCAGCAGAGCTGGGACAGCTTACACCGGGGAGCTGTTTTTT
TRBD2,-,TRBJ2-3,TRBV7-9,CASSLPLAGGDTDTQYF,TGTGCCAGCAGCTTGCCCCTAGCGGGAGGGGACACAGATACGCAGTATTTT
-,-,TRBJ1-2,TRBV19,CASSIHGSPWNYTF,TGTGCCAGTAGTATTCACGGGTCCCCCTGGAACTACACCTTC
TRBD2,-,TRBJ2-5,TRBV5-6,CASSLAAGARETQYF,TGTGCCAGCAGCTTGGCGGCGGGAGCCCGAGAGACCCAGTACTTC
-,-,TRBJ2-5,TRBV12-3/TRBV12-4,CASSYRAEETQYF,TGTGCCAGCAGTTACAGGGCCGAAGAGACCCAGTACTTC